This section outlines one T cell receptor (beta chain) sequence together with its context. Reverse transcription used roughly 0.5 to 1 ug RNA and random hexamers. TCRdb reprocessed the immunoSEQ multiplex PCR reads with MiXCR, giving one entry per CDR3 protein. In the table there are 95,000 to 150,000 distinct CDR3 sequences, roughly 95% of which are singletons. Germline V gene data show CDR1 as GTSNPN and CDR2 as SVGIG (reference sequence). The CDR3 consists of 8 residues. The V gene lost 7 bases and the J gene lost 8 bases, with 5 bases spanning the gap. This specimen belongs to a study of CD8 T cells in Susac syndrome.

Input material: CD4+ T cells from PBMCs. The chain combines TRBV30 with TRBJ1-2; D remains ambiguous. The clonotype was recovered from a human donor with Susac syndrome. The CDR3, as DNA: TGTGCCTTCGACGGCTACACCTTC. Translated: CAFDGYTF.